Shown below are 24 T cell receptor beta chains from a single sample sequenced in a study of molecular identifiers for immune sequencing clone quantification. One entry per CDR3 protein, called by TCRdb with MiXCR from the PCR reads. Of about 89,000 distinct CDR3 sequences detected, under 20% appear once; the ten largest clones hold around 0.88%. Sequenced material: naive CD8+ T cells from blood, with Jurkat cell RNA spiked in. Subset in this sample: FACS-sorted CD8+CD4-CCR7+CD45RA+ naive T cells. The receptors originated from a human donor in good health. Some libraries in this study had Jurkat cell RNA spiked in.

In the case of this clonotype: One base away lies a much larger clone, so this may be a sequencing read error. The V gene is TRBV9, the J gene TRBJ2-6; 10 nucleotides line up with TRBD1. V shed 4 bases, J shed 2 bases, and the junction held 6 bases outside the gene matches. Per the germline V gene, CDR1 is SGDLS and CDR2 is YYNGEE. This CDR3 has 17 residues. The CDR3 DNA is TGTGCCAGCAGCCCAGAGACAGGGGGCGCTGGGGCCAACGTCCTGACTTTC. Protein product: CASSPETGGAGANVLTF.

This clonotype was recorded at least ten times. This chain links TRBV24-1 with TRBJ2-7; no reliable D call. The V gene lost 11 bases and the J gene lost 5 bases, with 18 bases spanning the gap. Germline lookup yields CDR1 KGHDR and CDR2 SFDVKD. This CDR3 region has 13 residues. The CDR3 DNA reads TGTGCCATTCCCGGTCCAGGTGGCGACGAGCAGTACTTC. Amino acid sequence: CAIPGPGGDEQYF.

There are many counts of this clonotype. The chain employs TRBV11-2 and TRBJ2-7; D gene unclear. Germline values: CDR1 SGHAT, CDR2 FQNNGV. The CDR3 is 13 residues long. Trimming left V 0 bases short and J 4 bases short, with 7 bases between. Here the CDR3 DNA reads TGTGCCAGCAGCTTAGAAGACGGGTACGAGCAGTACTTC. Its protein is CASSLEDGYEQYF.

As for this clonotype: A much larger clone differs by one base, so this may be a read error. J is TRBJ2-5 and V is TRBV7-2; a weak D match, TRBD2 (7 bases). Deletions cut 4 bases from V and 7 bases from J, with 25 bases between. The CDR3 loop spans 17 amino acids. The germline V gene has CDR1 SGHTA and CDR2 FQGNSA. For the CDR3, the DNA is TGTGCCAGCAGCTCCCCCTTTTGGGGGGGCTGGCTGGGGACCCAGTACTTC. As protein: CASSSPFWGGWLGTQYF.

This clonotype was seen ten or more times. The chain has TRBV5-5 and TRBJ2-2; no firm D call. Per the germline V gene, CDR1 is SGHKS and CDR2 is YYEKEE (reference sequence). The V gene lost 2 bases and the J gene lost 1 base, with 6 bases spanning the gap. CDR3 length: 14 amino acids. The CDR3 protein is CASSFGVNTGELFF. The CDR3 nucleotides are TGTGCCAGCAGCTTCGGTGTGAACACCGGGGAGCTGTTTTTT.

This clonotype appeared many times. The chain couples TRBV6-2 or TRBV6-3 to TRBJ2-1, with D hard to call. This CDR3 has 16 residues. V was trimmed by 6 bases and J by 2 bases, leaving 17 bases between them. The V gene's germline CDR1 is MNHEY and CDR2 SVGEGT. This CDR3 reads CASSPRVLDPYNEQFF. CDR3 in DNA: TGTGCCAGCAGCCCCCGGGTATTAGACCCCTACAATGAGCAGTTCTTC.

On this clonotype itself: A read error may be the cause here, since a much bigger clone is one base away. This chain connects TRBV29-1 to TRBJ2-3; 9 nucleotides match TRBD2. This CDR3 is built from 14 residues. Germline V gene lookup returns CDR1 SQVTM and CDR2 ANQGSEA. CDR3 nucleotides: TGCAGCGTGAGGGCGGGGGGGACGATAGATGCGCAGTATTTT. This codes for CSVRAGGTIDAQYF.

This clonotype was counted ten times or more. At one of its ends the junction is not consistent with the germline gene, which may arise from a read error. V is TRBV27 and J is TRBJ2-3; D call uncertain. The germline V gene has CDR1 MNHEY and CDR2 SMNVEV (reference sequence). This CDR3 spans 13 amino acids. CDR3 coding DNA: TGTGCCAGCAGTTTGCTAGGCACAGATACGCGGTATTTT. Its protein is CASSLLGTDTRYF.

The rearrangement uses TRBV20-1 and TRBJ2-7, with a weak D call TRBD2 (6 bases). Germline values: CDR1 DFQATT, CDR2 SNEGSKA (reference sequence). The CDR3 has 15 residues. The germline V and J ends were trimmed by 0 bases and 2 bases, with 14 bases remaining between them. CDR3 loop: CSARDSPSATYEQYF. Written as DNA, the CDR3 is TGCAGTGCTAGAGATTCGCCTAGCGCAACCTACGAGCAGTACTTC.

This clonotype was recorded a few times. The junction shows a germline mismatch at one end, possibly a read error. V gene TRBV5-3 combines with J gene TRBJ2-7, with D possibly being TRBD2 (5 bases). TRBV5-3 is an ORF, with its function uncertain. This CDR3 comprises 16 residues. The CDR3 loop reads CASSRERVAPSYEQCF. For the CDR3, the DNA is TGTGCCAGCAGCCGAGAGAGGGTAGCGCCTTCCTACGAGCAGTGCTTC.

This clonotype was found many times. The chain has TRBV11-2 and TRBJ2-1, with D uncertain. The V gene lost 5 bases and the J gene lost 3 bases, with 8 bases spanning the gap. The length of the CDR3 is 13 residues. The germline gives CDR1 SGHAT, CDR2 FQNNGV. The CDR3 reads CASSPPDYNEQFF. The CDR3 DNA reads as TGTGCCAGCAGCCCCCCCGACTACAATGAGCAGTTCTTC. The full variable domain, rest sourced from reference TRBV11-2 and TRBJ2-1, is EAGVAQSPRYKIIEKRQSVAFWCNPISGHATLYWYQQILGQGPKLLIQFQNNGVVDDSQLPKDRFSAERLKGVDSTLKIQPAKLEDSAVYLCASSPPDYNEQFFGPGTRLTVL.

This clonotype was found many times. V is TRBV2 and J is TRBJ2-6; D is possibly TRBD1 or TRBD2 (6 bases each). This CDR3 is 17 amino acids long. The germline gives CDR1 SNHLY, CDR2 FYNNEI. V was trimmed by 6 bases and J by 0 bases, leaving 15 bases between them. The CDR3 DNA reads TGTGCCAGCAGATTACCGGGGGCCCACTCTGGGGCCAACGTCCTGACTTTC. It yields the protein CASRLPGAHSGANVLTF.

This clonotype was seen ten or more times. This chain joins TRBV7-9 and TRBJ2-7; D might be TRBD1 (5 bases). Germline-derived CDR1 and CDR2 are SEHNR and FQNEAQ (reference sequence). Trimming left V 5 bases short and J 3 bases short, with 11 bases between. The CDR3 covers 13 residues. CDR3 residues: CASSTTDFYEQYF. CDR3 in DNA: TGTGCCAGCAGCACGACAGACTTCTACGAGCAGTACTTC.

There are many counts of this clonotype. The chain employs TRBV14 and TRBJ2-7; D is unresolved. The CDR3 loop spans 13 amino acids. Germline lookup yields CDR1 SGHDN and CDR2 FVKESK. V dropped 4 bases and J dropped 4 bases, with 11 bases sitting between them. CDR3 sequence (DNA): TGTGCCAGCAGCCCAAGGGTCCAGTACGAGCAGTACTTC. Residues: CASSPRVQYEQYF.

The sample holds one count of this clonotype. The V and J genes are TRBV6-2 or TRBV6-3 and TRBJ1-5, with D maybe TRBD1 (5 bases). The germline V gene has CDR1 MNHEY and CDR2 SVGEGT. The length of the CDR3 is 14 residues. V dropped 7 bases and J dropped 3 bases, with 13 bases sitting between them. CDR3 DNA sequence: TGTGCCAGCACCCTGACAGCGACCAATCAGCCCCAGCATTTT. Translation gives CASTLTATNQPQHF.

This clonotype has at least ten counts. CDR3 residues: CASTTLAGGPGNEQFF. CDR3 DNA sequence: TGTGCCAGCACTACCCTAGCGGGAGGGCCCGGTAATGAGCAGTTCTTC. The chain has TRBV5-4 and TRBJ2-1; TRBD2 matches 12 bases. V lost 6 bases to trimming and J lost 7 bases; unmatched junction nucleotides: 11. Germline V gene lookup returns CDR1 SGHNT and CDR2 YYREEE (reference sequence). The length of the CDR3 is 16 residues.

This clonotype was seen ten or more times. J is TRBJ2-5 and V is TRBV7-9; TRBD2 matches 11 bases. The germline CDR1 and CDR2 sequences are SEHNR and FQNEAQ (reference sequence). The CDR3 is made up of 17 amino acids. The junction had 13 bases not matched to a gene; V was cut back by 5 bases and J by 5 bases. CDR3 DNA sequence: TGTGCCAGCAGCCTAAGGACTAGCGGGCCCGCCGGGGAGACCCAGTACTTC. Protein sequence: CASSLRTSGPAGETQYF.

This clonotype has a count of ten or more. The gene calls are TRBV15 and TRBJ2-3; 13 nucleotides line up with TRBD2. The germline gives CDR1 LNHNV, CDR2 YYDKDF (reference sequence). The CDR3 is made up of 23 amino acids. After removal of 0 bases from V and 0 bases from J, the junction contained 18 bases not matched to a gene. The DNA of the CDR3 is TGTGCCACCAGCAGAGATCCCGGGATCCGGCCGGGACTAGCGGGGATTAGCACAGATACGCAGTATTTT. Translated, it gives CATSRDPGIRPGLAGISTDTQYF.

This clonotype came up a few times. No conserved phenylalanine or tryptophan ends this CDR3, so it is likely a read error. The V gene is TRBV12-3 or TRBV12-4, the J gene TRBJ1-5; D gene ambiguous. V was pared by 3 bases and J by 5 bases, with 11 bases between. The CDR3 is 14 residues long. The CDR3 bases are TGTGCCAGCAGTTTGAATGGTTGGGATCAGCCCCAGCATCTT. Translation: CASSLNGWDQPQHL.

The rearrangement joins TRBV27 to TRBJ2-2; 8 bases agree with TRBD2. The CDR3 covers 15 residues. Looked up from germline, CDR1 is MNHEY and CDR2 is SMNVEV (reference sequence). V was clipped by 3 bases and J by 1 base; unmatched bases: 1. The CDR3 DNA is TGTGCCAGCAGTTTCCTAGCGGGGAACACCGGGGAGCTGTTTTTT. Protein product: CASSFLAGNTGELFF.

This clonotype was observed many times. The chain links TRBV2 to TRBJ2-4; D is possibly TRBD1 or TRBD2 (5 bases each). With 1 base removed from V and 3 bases from J, the gap between germline ends came to 19 bases. Germline CDR1 SNHLY, CDR2 FYNNEI. The CDR3 covers 18 residues. CDR3 residues: CASSEGFLSTRGKNIQYF. CDR3 nucleotides: TGTGCCAGCAGTGAAGGGTTTTTGTCAACTAGGGGCAAAAACATTCAGTACTTC.

This clonotype was seen many times. This chain uses TRBV4-2 with TRBJ1-5; 8 nucleotides line up with TRBD1. The CDR3 length is 17 residues. Losses at the gene ends were 0 bases for V and 5 bases for J; bases not matched to a gene: 9. Germline V lookup: CDR1 LGHNA, CDR2 YNFKEQ. The CDR3 region is CASSQEFFGQGDQPQHF. The CDR3 bases are TGTGCCAGCAGCCAAGAATTCTTCGGACAGGGTGATCAGCCCCAGCATTTT.

This clonotype came up a few times. The chain is built from TRBV6-2 or TRBV6-3 and TRBJ1-1, with a tentative D call TRBD1 (5 bases). Germline values: CDR1 MNHEY, CDR2 SVGEGT. The CDR3 runs to 20 residues. Trimming took off 2 bases at V and 1 base at J, with 26 bases between the two ends. CDR3: CASSYTGGLPSKPGNTEAFF. CDR3 nucleotide sequence: TGTGCCAGCAGTTACACGGGGGGACTACCTTCGAAACCGGGGAACACTGAAGCTTTCTTT.

Ten or more counts support this clonotype. The chain employs TRBV6-2 or TRBV6-3 and TRBJ2-3; 8 bases are a match to TRBD2. This CDR3 region has 16 residues. The V segment lost 0 bases and the J segment 0 bases; nucleotides outside the gene matches: 2. Germline CDR1 MNHEY, CDR2 SVGEGT. CDR3 in DNA: TGTGCCAGCAGTTACTCAGCGGGGGAAAGCACAGATACGCAGTATTTT. This codes for CASSYSAGESTDTQYF.